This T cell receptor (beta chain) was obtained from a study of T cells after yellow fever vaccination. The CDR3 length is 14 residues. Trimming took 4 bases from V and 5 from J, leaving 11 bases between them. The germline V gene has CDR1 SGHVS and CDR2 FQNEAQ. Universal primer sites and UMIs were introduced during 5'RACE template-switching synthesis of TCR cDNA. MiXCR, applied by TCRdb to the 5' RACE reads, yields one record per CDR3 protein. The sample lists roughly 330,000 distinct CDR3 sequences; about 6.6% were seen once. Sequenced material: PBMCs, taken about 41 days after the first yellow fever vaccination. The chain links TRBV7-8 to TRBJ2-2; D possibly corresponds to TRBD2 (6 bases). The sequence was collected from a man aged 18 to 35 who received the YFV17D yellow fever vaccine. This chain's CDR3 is CASSSEGRTGELFF. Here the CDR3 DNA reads TGTGCCAGCAGCTCCGAGGGGAGGACCGGGGAGCTGTTTTTT. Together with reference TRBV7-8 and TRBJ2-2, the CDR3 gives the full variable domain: GAGVSQSPRYKVAKRGQDVALRCDPISGHVSLFWYQQALGQGPEFLTYFQNEAQLDKSGLPSDRFFAERPEGSVSTLKIQRTQQEDSAVYLCASSSEGRTGELFFGEGSRLTVL.